These 8 T cell receptor beta chains originate from one sample sequenced in a study of T cells after yellow fever vaccination. TCRdb used MiXCR to reprocess the 5' RACE reads, holding one entry per CDR3 protein. The data show tens of thousands of distinct CDR3 sequences, around 7.7% seen once. Sequencing used CD8+ T cells sorted from PBMCs, obtained 10 days after the first yellow fever vaccination. These receptors all stem from a man between 18 and 35 years old who received the YFV17D yellow fever vaccine.

To note about this clonotype: One end of the junction does not line up with germline, which may come from a read error. This sequence joins TRBV6-5 and TRBJ1-2, with D hard to call. This CDR3 spans 13 amino acids. Germline CDR1 MNHEY, CDR2 SVGAGI. CDR3 in amino acids: CASSYSQVDRVYF. CDR3 sequence (DNA): TGTGCCAGCAGTTACTCCCAAGTGGACCGGGTTTACTTC.

This clonotype has ten or more counts. The chain carries TRBV9 and TRBJ1-5; D unresolved. The CDR3 covers 13 residues. The V end lost 0 bases, the J end lost 6 bases, and 7 bases lay between the germline ends. CDR1 and CDR2 from the germline V gene are SGDLS and YYNGEE. Here the CDR3 DNA reads TGTGCCAGCAGCGTAGCGGAGGGTCAGCCCCAGCATTTT. Its protein product is CASSVAEGQPQHF.

The table lists this clonotype with a few counts. CDR3 sequence reads: CASISGNPSTGELFF. CDR3 nucleotides: TGTGCCAGCATTTCCGGGAACCCGAGCACCGGGGAGCTGTTTTTT. The J gene is TRBJ2-2, the V gene TRBV2; possibly TRBD2 for D (5 bases). This CDR3 is 15 amino acids long. Germline CDR1 SNHLY, CDR2 FYNNEI. The V end lost 7 bases, the J end lost 4 bases, and 16 bases lay between the germline ends.

This clonotype was seen many times. CDR3 region: CASSFDLLAGDPDTQYF. The CDR3 nucleotides are TGTGCCAGCAGCTTTGACCTACTAGCGGGGGACCCAGATACGCAGTATTTT. This chain uses TRBV11-2 with TRBJ2-3; 11 bases are a match to TRBD2. J lost 4 bases, V lost 3 bases, and 9 bases had no gene match. Germline loops: CDR1 SGHAT, CDR2 FQNNGV. The CDR3 length is 17 residues.

The chain links TRBV12-3 or TRBV12-4 to TRBJ1-1, with TRBD1 matching over 7 bases. The CDR3 spans 17 residues. V shed 3 bases, J shed 2 bases, and the junction held 12 bases outside the gene matches. The CDR3 region has the DNA TGTGCCAGCAGTTTTATAAGAGGGGGCAGGGAAAACACTGAAGCTTTCTTT. Translating gives CASSFIRGGRENTEAFF.

In this sample, this clonotype turned up many times. The chain carries TRBV27 and TRBJ2-2; 7 bases fit TRBD2. Germline V gene sequence: CDR1 MNHEY, CDR2 SMNVEV (reference sequence). CDR3 length: 14 amino acids. V dropped 6 bases and J dropped 0; count of bases not matched to a gene: 1. CDR3 sequence reads: CASRRGANTGELFF. The CDR3, as DNA: TGTGCCAGCAGACGGGGGGCGAACACCGGGGAGCTGTTTTTT.

Ten or more counts support this clonotype. The chain combines TRBV29-1 with TRBJ2-2; possibly TRBD2 for D (6 bases). Trimming left V 6 bases short and J 1 base short, with 12 bases between. There are 14 residues in the CDR3. Germline values: CDR1 SQVTM, CDR2 ANQGSEA. The CDR3 nucleotides are TGCAGCGTGGCGGGACTCTGGAACACCGGGGAGCTGTTTTTT. Amino acids: CSVAGLWNTGELFF.

This clonotype was seen at least ten times. The chain carries TRBV11-3 and TRBJ2-2; 7 bases map to TRBD2. After removal of 3 bases from V and 1 base from J, the junction contained 2 bases not matched to a gene. CDR3 length: 15 amino acids. The germline CDR1 and CDR2 sequences are SGHNT and YENEEA. The CDR3 here is CASSFRGENTGELFF. CDR3 in DNA: TGTGCCAGCAGCTTTCGGGGGGAGAACACCGGGGAGCTGTTTTTT.